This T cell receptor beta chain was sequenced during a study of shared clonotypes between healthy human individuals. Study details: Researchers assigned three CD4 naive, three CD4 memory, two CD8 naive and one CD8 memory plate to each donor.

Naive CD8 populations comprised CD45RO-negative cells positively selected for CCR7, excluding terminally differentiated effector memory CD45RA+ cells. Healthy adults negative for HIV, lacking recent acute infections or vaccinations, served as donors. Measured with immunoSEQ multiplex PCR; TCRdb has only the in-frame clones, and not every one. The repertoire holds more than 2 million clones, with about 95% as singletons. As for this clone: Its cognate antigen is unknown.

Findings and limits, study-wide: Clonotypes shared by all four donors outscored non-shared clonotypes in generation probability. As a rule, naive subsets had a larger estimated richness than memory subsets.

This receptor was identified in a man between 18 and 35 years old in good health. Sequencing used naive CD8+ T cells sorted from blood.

CDR3 amino acids: CASSSWDRASYEQYF. The CDR3 coding sequence is TGTGCCAGCAGCTCGTGGGACAGGGCCTCCTACGAGCAGTACTTC. The rearrangement links TRBV5-6 to TRBJ2-7, with 9 bases matching TRBD1. Germline-derived CDR1 and CDR2 are SGHDT and YYEEEE. The CDR3 has 15 residues. With V trimmed by 3 bases and J by 0 bases, 4 bases remained unmatched.